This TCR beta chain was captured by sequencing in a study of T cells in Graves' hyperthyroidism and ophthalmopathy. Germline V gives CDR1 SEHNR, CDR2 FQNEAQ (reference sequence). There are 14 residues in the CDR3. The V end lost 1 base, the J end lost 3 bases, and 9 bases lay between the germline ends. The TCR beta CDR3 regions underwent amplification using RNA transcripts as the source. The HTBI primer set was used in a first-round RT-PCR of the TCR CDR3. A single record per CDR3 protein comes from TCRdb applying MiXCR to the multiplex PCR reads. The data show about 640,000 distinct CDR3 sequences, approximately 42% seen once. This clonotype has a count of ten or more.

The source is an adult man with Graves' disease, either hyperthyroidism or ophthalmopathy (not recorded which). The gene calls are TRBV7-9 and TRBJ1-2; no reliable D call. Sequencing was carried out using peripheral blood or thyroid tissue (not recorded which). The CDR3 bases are TGTGCCAGCAGCTTAGTCGGGCAGCACTATGGCTACACCTTC. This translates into CASSLVGQHYGYTF.